This TCR beta chain was captured in a study of T-cell memory formation after mild COVID-19. This clonotype was found a few times. The CDR3 is 11 amino acids. The V gene lost 7 bases and the J gene lost 5 bases, with 5 bases spanning the gap. Germline assignment: CDR1 SGHTA and CDR2 FQGNSA. TCRdb reprocessed the 5' RACE reads via MiXCR and lists one record per CDR3 protein. Of about 500,000 distinct CDR3 sequences in the sample, around 21% were seen once. The sequencing sample was made of PBMCs or a T cell subset sorted from them (not recorded which). The TCR originated in an adult woman who had mild COVID-19 (a few samples of this study predate the infection). Cell type and time point are not known. This chain connects TRBV7-2 to TRBJ2-2; D is ambiguous. The DNA of the CDR3 is TGTGCCAGCACCCCTACCGGGGAGCTGTTTTTT. It yields the protein CASTPTGELFF.